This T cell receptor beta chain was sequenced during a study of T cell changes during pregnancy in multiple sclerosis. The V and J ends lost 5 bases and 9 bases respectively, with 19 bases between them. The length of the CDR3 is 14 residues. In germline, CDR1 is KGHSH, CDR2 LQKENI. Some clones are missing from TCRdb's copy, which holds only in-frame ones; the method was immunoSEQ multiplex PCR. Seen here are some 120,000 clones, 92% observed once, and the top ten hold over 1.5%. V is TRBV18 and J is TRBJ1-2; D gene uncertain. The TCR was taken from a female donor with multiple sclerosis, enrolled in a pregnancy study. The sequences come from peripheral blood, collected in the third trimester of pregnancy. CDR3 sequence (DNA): TGTGCCAGCTCAGCCGACACGGAACTCCTACGCTACACCTTC. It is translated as CASSADTELLRYTF.